Included here is one TCR beta chain sequence, with context. Antigen: not known. These data originate in a study of cytomegalovirus exposure and HLA in healthy donors. Overall study results and limits: Among CMV-associated TCR beta chains, most appeared HLA-restricted in a later analysis. Specificity for CMV antigens was confirmed in vitro for a few of the CMV-associated chains. CMV serostatus alone was available as immune exposure information.

The PCR employed 60 Vbeta primers together with 13 Jbeta primers. The protocol was immunoSEQ multiplex PCR, while the TCRdb copy is restricted to in-frame clones and leaves out a portion. The sample lists tens of thousands of clones, almost 80% seen once, with roughly a fifth in the top ten. V was clipped by 7 bases and J by 0 bases; unmatched bases: 9. In germline, CDR1 is LNHDA, CDR2 SQIVND (reference sequence). CDR3 size: 16 residues. The chain links TRBV19 to TRBJ2-3; 8 bases are shared with TRBD2. The receptor's source is a woman aged 40-49 years in good health and CMV-seropositive. Sequences were obtained from PBMCs. The CDR3 sequence: CASKGRGETSTDTQYF. DNA of the CDR3: TGTGCCAGTAAGGGGCGGGGGGAAACTAGCACAGATACGCAGTATTTT.